Each of the 25 T cell receptor beta chains below was sequenced from the same sample in a study of Ad26.COV2.S vaccination and SARS-CoV-2 variants. Method: immunoSEQ multiplex PCR; TCRdb's copy keeps in-frame clones and lacks some. This sample carries some 180,000 clones, roughly 89% of them seen once, and the ten largest clones take 5% to 7%. This sample comprised peripheral blood, obtained after recovery from COVID-19. Receptor source: a human donor who had recovered from COVID-19.

The V gene is TRBV9, the J gene TRBJ2-3, with 8 positions matching TRBD1. Germline V CDR1 and CDR2: SGDLS, YYNGEE. This CDR3 comprises 15 residues. V lost 6 bases to trimming and J lost 4 bases; unmatched junction nucleotides: 10. In DNA form, the CDR3 reads TGTGCCAGCACCTCAGTGGACAGGGAAGCAGATACGCAGTATTTT. Translated, it gives CASTSVDREADTQYF.

The chain is built from TRBV9 and TRBJ2-1, with D uncertain. From germline, CDR1 is SGDLS and CDR2 YYNGEE. Trimming stripped 4 bases from V and 0 bases from J, with 20 bases between. The CDR3 sequence is 18 residues long. The CDR3 nucleotides read TGTGCCAGCAGCCCGACGGCCCGGGCGGCCCGCTCCTACAATGAGCAGTTCTTC. Translating gives CASSPTARAARSYNEQFF.

This clone has just one count. The rearrangement joins TRBV14 to TRBJ2-1; D gene unclear. V was clipped by 3 bases and J by 3 bases, with 9 bases between them. CDR3 size: 14 residues. Germline lookup yields CDR1 SGHDN and CDR2 FVKESK. As DNA, the CDR3 is TGTGCCAGCAGCCACAGCTTTTACTACAATGAGCAGTTCTTC. Translating gives CASSHSFYYNEQFF.

The V gene is TRBV6-5, the J gene TRBJ2-2, with D unresolved. Germline lookup yields CDR1 MNHEY and CDR2 SVGAGI. This CDR3 contains 14 residues. V dropped 6 bases and J dropped 1 base, with 9 bases sitting between them. CDR3 bases: TGTGCCAGCAGGTTTCAGAGGAACACCGGGGAGCTGTTTTTT. This encodes CASRFQRNTGELFF.

The chain is built from TRBV30 and TRBJ2-5; D is possibly TRBD1 or TRBD2 (5 bases each). In germline, CDR1 is GTSNPN, CDR2 SVGIG (reference sequence). Trimming cost V 1 base and J 5 bases, with 11 bases left between them. The CDR3 contains 13 residues. CDR3 residues: CAWSGGWGETQYF. CDR3 DNA sequence: TGTGCCTGGAGTGGGGGCTGGGGGGAGACCCAGTACTTC.

This clone has a single count. This chain uses TRBV11-3 with TRBJ2-1; a possible D gene is TRBD2 (6 bases). There are 15 residues in the CDR3. Germline loops: CDR1 SGHNT, CDR2 YENEEA. The germline V and J ends were trimmed by 1 base and 5 bases, with 12 bases remaining between them. The CDR3 DNA follows: TGTGCCAGCAGCTTAGGCGGGATGAGGAACAATGAGCAGTTCTTC. It specifies CASSLGGMRNNEQFF.

This clone was seen a single time. The rearrangement joins TRBV6-5 to TRBJ2-7; D is possibly TRBD1 (5 bases). Germline CDR1 MNHEY, CDR2 SVGAGI. Trimming pared 2 bases from V and 4 bases from J, leaving 12 bases between. This CDR3 is 14 amino acids long. The CDR3 sequence is CASSYGDSQYEQYF. Written as DNA, the CDR3 is TGTGCCAGCAGTTACGGCGACAGCCAGTACGAGCAGTACTTC.

This clone was seen a handful of times. The chain couples TRBV7-3 to TRBJ2-7; 13 nucleotides match TRBD2. The CDR3 is made up of 15 amino acids. CDR1 is SGHTA and CDR2 is FQGTGA in the germline V gene. J was trimmed by 6 bases and V by 4 bases; bases with no gene match: 6. CDR3 residues: CASSSGLAGVVEQYF. CDR3 sequence (DNA): TGTGCCAGCAGCTCTGGACTAGCGGGAGTCGTCGAGCAGTACTTC.

The genes are TRBV7-2 and TRBJ2-2; 12 bases are a match to TRBD2. The germline gives CDR1 SGHTA, CDR2 FQGNSA. Germline trimming cut 5 bases from V and 7 bases from J; bases unmatched to any gene: 11. The CDR3 runs 17 residues. CDR3 amino acids: CASSGGLAGRMIGELFF. The DNA of the CDR3 is TGTGCCAGCAGCGGGGGACTAGCGGGCCGCATGATCGGGGAGCTGTTTTTT.

The J gene is TRBJ2-5, the V gene TRBV6-5; 11 positions match TRBD2. From germline, CDR1 is MNHEY and CDR2 SVGAGI. CDR3 length: 13 amino acids. Trimming took 6 bases from V and 4 from J; bases not matched to a gene: 1. DNA of the CDR3: TGTGCCAGCAGAGGACTAGCGGGAGAGACCCAGTACTTC. Translating it yields CASRGLAGETQYF.

The chain carries TRBV7-8 and TRBJ2-1; D remains unclear. The V and J ends lost 1 base and 5 bases respectively, with 12 bases between them. The germline V gene encodes CDR1 SGHVS and CDR2 FQNEAQ. The CDR3 is 15 residues long. The CDR3 DNA follows: TGTGCCAGCAGCTTAGGGGCATTGGGGAACAATGAGCAGTTCTTC. This sequence encodes CASSLGALGNNEQFF.

J is TRBJ2-3 and V is TRBV10-3, with TRBD2 matching over 9 bases. V was pared by 1 base and J by 3 bases, with 5 bases of the junction left unmatched. CDR1 and CDR2 (germline): ENHRY, SYGVKD. The CDR3 totals 16 residues. Written as DNA, the CDR3 is TGTGCCATCAGTGAGTGGGTAGCGGGGGTAACAGATACGCAGTATTTT. As protein: CAISEWVAGVTDTQYF.

The gene calls are TRBV3-1 (or the pseudogene TRBV3-2) and TRBJ2-7, with a tentative D call TRBD2 (6 bases). Trimming took off 6 bases at V and 5 bases at J, with 14 bases between the two ends. Germline V gives CDR1 LGHDT, CDR2 YNNKEL (reference sequence). CDR3 length equals 13 residues. This chain's CDR3 is CASRRTSYHEQYF. Written as DNA, the CDR3 is TGTGCCAGCAGACGTACTAGCTATCACGAGCAGTACTTC.

Here the CDR3 reads CASSYSEEELFF. CDR3 bases: TGTGCCAGCAGTTACTCGGAGGAGGAGCTGTTTTTT. The V gene is TRBV6-6, the J gene TRBJ2-2, with D perhaps TRBD2 (5 bases). Germline V lookup: CDR1 MNHNY, CDR2 SVGAGI (reference sequence). V lost 0 bases and J lost 10, with 6 bases in between. This CDR3 is 12 amino acids long.

This clone was counted a single time. The chain recombines TRBV2 with TRBJ1-2; 8 bases are shared with TRBD1. This CDR3 comprises 15 residues. CDR1 is SNHLY and CDR2 is FYNNEI in the germline V gene. J gave up 2 bases and V 4 bases, and 6 bases lay outside the gene matches. DNA for the CDR3: TGTGCCAGCAGTGCCTGGACAGGGCGGAACTATGGCTACACCTTC. Translated, it gives CASSAWTGRNYGYTF.

The CDR3 protein is CASSLGLERGRFF. The CDR3 nucleotides are TGTGCCAGCAGCCTGGGACTAGAGAGGGGCCGGTTCTTC. The rearrangement joins TRBV7-2 to TRBJ2-1; 8 nucleotides line up with TRBD2. This CDR3 is built from 13 residues. Per germline, CDR1 SGHTA and CDR2 FQGNSA. The V segment lost 5 bases and the J segment 15 bases; nucleotides outside the gene matches: 12. The full variable domain, in which reference TRBV7-2 and TRBJ2-1 provide the parts outside the CDR3, is GAGVSQSPSNKVTEKGKDVELRCDPISGHTALYWYRQSLGQGLEFLIYFQGNSAPDKSGLPSDRFSAERTGGSVSTLTIQRTQQEDSAVYLCASSLGLERGRFFGPGTRLTVL.

The genes are TRBV5-1 and TRBJ2-5; unclear D gene. CDR1 and CDR2 (germline): SGHRS, YFSETQ. The ends were cut back, 4 bases at V and 5 bases at J, with 18 bases in the middle. The CDR3 runs to 15 residues. The CDR3 reads CASSPRALALETQYF. CDR3 bases: TGCGCCAGCAGCCCAAGGGCCCTCGCCTTGGAGACCCAGTACTTC. The whole variable domain, remainder taken from reference TRBV5-1 and TRBJ2-5, is KAGVTQTPRYLIKTRGQQVTLSCSPISGHRSVSWYQQTPGQGLQFLFEYFSETQRNKGNFPGRFSGRQFSNSRSEMNVSTLELGDSALYLCASSPRALALETQYFGPGTRLLVL.

J is TRBJ2-7 and V is TRBV28; D gene ambiguous. The CDR3 is 15 residues long. In germline, CDR1 is MDHEN, CDR2 SYDVKM. Trimming removed 4 bases from V and 3 bases from J, with 16 bases in between. In nucleotides, the CDR3 is TGTGCCAGCAGTTGGTCGGGCGAGACCCTCTACGAGCAGTACTTC. This codes for CASSWSGETLYEQYF.

The rearrangement joins TRBV19 to TRBJ2-3; D is tentatively TRBD1 or TRBD2 (5 bases each). The CDR3 consists of 12 residues. The germline CDR1 and CDR2 sequences are LNHDA and SQIVND (reference sequence). Trimming left V 6 bases short and J 4 bases short, with 8 bases between. CDR3 loop: CASRMGADTQYF. In DNA form, the CDR3 reads TGTGCCAGTAGGATGGGGGCAGATACGCAGTATTTT.

The V call is TRBV15, the J call TRBJ2-1; 10 bases are shared with TRBD2. Germline CDR1 is LNHNV and CDR2 is YYDKDF (reference sequence). The length of the CDR3 is 19 residues. V was pared by 1 base and J by 5 bases, with 14 bases of the junction left unmatched. CDR3 in amino acids: CATSRVGAGGQLGDNEQFF. The CDR3 DNA reads as TGTGCCACCAGCAGAGTCGGAGCGGGAGGGCAGCTGGGGGACAATGAGCAGTTCTTC.

This chain joins TRBV3-1 (or the pseudogene TRBV3-2) and TRBJ2-7, with D maybe TRBD1 (5 bases). V lost 1 base and J lost 3, with 10 bases in between. Per germline, CDR1 LGHDT and CDR2 YNNKEL (reference sequence). The CDR3 runs 14 residues. The CDR3 reads CASSQGSRVYEQYF. The CDR3 DNA is TGTGCCAGCAGCCAAGGAAGCAGGGTCTACGAGCAGTACTTC.

The chain joins TRBV24-1 to TRBJ2-5; weak D call: TRBD2 (5 bases). The V gene's germline CDR1 is KGHDR and CDR2 SFDVKD. This CDR3 is built from 14 residues. The V and J ends lost 3 bases and 5 bases respectively, with 12 bases between them. Written as DNA, the CDR3 is TGTGCCACCAGTGATCCCGGGGTTGGTGAGACCCAGTACTTC. It codes for CATSDPGVGETQYF.

This chain links TRBV5-1 with TRBJ2-3; D possibly corresponds to TRBD2 (5 bases). The germline V and J ends were trimmed by 0 bases and 0 bases, with 11 bases remaining between them. This CDR3 is built from 16 residues. Germline V gives CDR1 SGHRS, CDR2 YFSETQ. DNA of the CDR3: TGCGCCAGCAGCTTGGTCGGCGGGTCTAGCACAGATACGCAGTATTTT. Protein product: CASSLVGGSSTDTQYF.

This chain joins TRBV15 and TRBJ1-5; D is unresolved. There are 14 residues in the CDR3. V was pared by 0 bases and J by 4 bases, with 7 bases between. Germline CDR1 is LNHNV and CDR2 is YYDKDF (reference sequence). CDR3 sequence reads: CATSRDLINQPQHF. The CDR3 nucleotides are TGTGCCACCAGCAGAGATCTTATTAATCAGCCCCAGCATTTT.

The chain's CDR3 is CAISDPSGGANLDTQYF. The DNA for the CDR3 is TGTGCCATCAGCGACCCTAGCGGGGGGGCCAATTTGGATACGCAGTATTTT. This sequence joins TRBV10-3 and TRBJ2-3; TRBD2 matches at 12 bases. V shed 6 bases, J shed 6 bases, and the junction held 13 bases outside the gene matches. Germline CDR1 reads ENHRY; CDR2 reads SYGVKD. CDR3 size: 17 residues.